A single sample is the source of the 16 T cell receptor beta chains below, sequenced in a study of cytomegalovirus exposure and HLA in healthy donors (dated 2017 in TCRdb). Receptors were amplified or captured by the immunoSEQ multiplex PCR assay. TCRdb stores this immuneACCESS table with in-frame sequences only. Part of the clones is absent; in the studies checked, under half of the shortfall reflects unresolved V genes, and no reason is known for the rest. A total of about 280,000 clones appear in this sample, around 89% of them only once. Around 0.92% of the sample is taken by the ten largest. Sequenced sample: PBMCs. These receptors originate from a woman younger than 35 in good health and CMV-seronegative.

The rearrangement joins TRBV7-9 to TRBJ2-7, with a possible D match to TRBD1 (6 bases). The CDR3 has 15 amino acids. V lost 5 bases to trimming and J lost 2 bases, with 16 bases between them. Germline CDR1 reads SEHNR; CDR2 reads FQNEAQ (reference sequence). Written as DNA, the CDR3 is TGTGCCAGCAGCGATCACCGGACAGCTCCCTACGAGCAGTACTTC. It encodes CASSDHRTAPYEQYF.

The chain combines TRBV5-1 with TRBJ2-7; a possible D gene is TRBD1 (5 bases). Germline assignment: CDR1 SGHRS and CDR2 YFSETQ. With 1 base removed from V and 2 bases from J, the gap between germline ends came to 7 bases. The CDR3 is 13 amino acids. CDR3 sequence: CASSLTGTYEQYF. The CDR3 DNA sequence: TGCGCCAGCAGCTTGACAGGCACCTACGAGCAGTACTTC.

V is TRBV2 and J is TRBJ2-1; a weak D match, TRBD2 (6 bases). Germline lookup yields CDR1 SNHLY and CDR2 FYNNEI. There are 15 residues in the CDR3. V was shortened by 9 bases and J by 0 bases, with 15 bases between the two germline ends. Here the CDR3 DNA reads TGTGCCAGTCATCGAGCGGGCCGCTCCTACAATGAGCAGTTCTTC. Its protein is CASHRAGRSYNEQFF.

The rearrangement uses TRBV7-2 and TRBJ2-7, with no clear D. Trimming took off 4 bases at V and 2 bases at J, with 9 bases between the two ends. This CDR3 is built from 13 residues. The germline V gene encodes CDR1 SGHTA and CDR2 FQGNSA. The CDR3 spells CASSSTPAYEQYF. The DNA of the CDR3 is TGTGCCAGCAGCTCGACTCCTGCCTACGAGCAGTACTTC. The full variable domain, in which reference TRBV7-2 and TRBJ2-7 provide the parts outside the CDR3, is GAGVSQSPSNKVTEKGKDVELRCDPISGHTALYWYRQSLGQGLEFLIYFQGNSAPDKSGLPSDRFSAERTGGSVSTLTIQRTQQEDSAVYLCASSSTPAYEQYFGPGTRLTVT.

This rearrangement joins TRBV5-6 to TRBJ2-7; D is perhaps TRBD2 (5 bases). Germline assignment: CDR1 SGHDT and CDR2 YYEEEE. The CDR3 is made up of 18 amino acids. Trimming removed 4 bases at V and 7 bases at J, with 30 bases between. CDR3 nucleotide sequence: TGTGCCAGCAGCACGGGCGGGCAGGCGATCAACCGCCTGACGGAGCAGTACTTC. This encodes CASSTGGQAINRLTEQYF.

This chain uses TRBV4-1 with TRBJ1-5; D is undetermined. Trimming removed 0 bases from V and 0 bases from J, with 15 bases in between. CDR3 length equals 18 residues. Germline lookup yields CDR1 MGHRA and CDR2 YSYEKL. CDR3 in DNA: TGCGCCAGCAGCCAAGAACTCGGCAGTCGGGGTAGCAATCAGCCCCAGCATTTT. Protein: CASSQELGSRGSNQPQHF.

The chain uses TRBV29-1 and TRBJ1-1; TRBD1 agrees at 7 bases. Germline V gene data show CDR1 as SQVTM and CDR2 as ANQGSEA. The CDR3 spans 14 residues. V lost 4 bases and J lost 7; bases outside the gene matches: 12. The chain's CDR3 is CSVAPRGFVFEAFF. CDR3 DNA: TGCAGCGTTGCACCCAGGGGGTTCGTATTTGAAGCTTTCTTT.

In its sample, this clone was seen a few times. J is TRBJ2-2 and V is TRBV4-1; D ambiguous. The CDR3 runs to 12 residues. V shed 3 bases and J shed 4 bases, with 3 bases lying between them. Germline V gene data show CDR1 as MGHRA and CDR2 as YSYEKL. The CDR3 coding sequence is TGCGCCAGCAGCCACGTCACCGGGGAGCTGTTTTTT. It translates to CASSHVTGELFF.

This clone was seen a few times. CDR3 sequence (DNA): TGTGCCAGCAGCGTTTCGGACAGTGCCCTCTACGAGCAGTACTTC. It encodes CASSVSDSALYEQYF. The V call is TRBV9, the J call TRBJ2-7; tentatively, D is TRBD1 (6 bases). CDR3 length: 15 residues. The V end was cut by 2 bases, the J end by 3 bases, with 15 bases between. Germline CDR1 is SGDLS and CDR2 is YYNGEE.

CDR3 sequence reads: CASSALAGDFTDTQYF. The CDR3 nucleotides read TGTGCCAGCAGTGCCCTAGCGGGGGACTTCACAGATACGCAGTATTTT. The chain uses TRBV9 and TRBJ2-3; 10 nucleotides line up with TRBD2. The J segment lost 2 bases and the V segment lost 5 bases, leaving 8 bases of the junction unmatched. The CDR3 consists of 16 residues. Germline assignment: CDR1 SGDLS and CDR2 YYNGEE.

The V and J genes are TRBV7-8 and TRBJ2-3; 10 nucleotides match TRBD2. This CDR3 spans 16 amino acids. V was pared by 2 bases and J by 2 bases, with 4 bases of the junction left unmatched. Per germline, CDR1 SGHVS and CDR2 FQNEAQ. CDR3 loop: CASSLRAGGPTDTQYF. CDR3 in DNA: TGTGCCAGCAGCTTAAGAGCGGGAGGGCCCACAGATACGCAGTATTTT.

This clone was observed a single time. V is TRBV7-9 and J is TRBJ2-1; D may be TRBD2 (5 bases). Germline V gene sequence: CDR1 SEHNR, CDR2 FQNEAQ (reference sequence). The CDR3 covers 17 residues. Trimming left V 1 base short and J 1 base short, with 14 bases between. CDR3 bases: TGTGCCAGCAGCTTAGGGATGGTCGGGGAGTCCTACAATGAGCAGTTCTTC. It encodes CASSLGMVGESYNEQFF. The full variable domain, its missing parts supplied by reference TRBV7-9 and TRBJ2-1, is DTGVSQNPRHKITKRGQNVTFRCDPISEHNRLYWYRQTLGQGPEFLTYFQNEAQLEKSRLLSDRFSAERPKGSFSTLEIQRTEQGDSAMYLCASSLGMVGESYNEQFFGPGTRLTVL.

The gene calls are TRBV21-1 and TRBJ2-1; TRBD2 is the table's D call, not checked against the DNA. TRBV21-1 is tagged as a pseudogene. This CDR3 has 17 residues. The CDR3 region has the DNA TGTGCCAGCAGCAAAGGGGGACTAGCGGGAGGATTTAATGAGCAGTTCTTC. Its protein product is CASSKGGLAGGFNEQFF.

The CDR3 bases are TGTGCCAGCAGCTTCGGTGACAATCAGCCCCAGCATTTT. This translates into CASSFGDNQPQHF. The rearrangement joins TRBV27 to TRBJ1-5; D remains ambiguous. Trimming cost V 6 bases and J 3 bases, with 9 bases left between them. The CDR3 contains 13 residues. CDR1 is MNHEY, CDR2 SMNVEV, per germline (reference sequence).

This chain connects TRBV7-2 to TRBJ2-3; 9 bases agree with TRBD1. The length of the CDR3 is 14 residues. V shed 5 bases, J shed 3 bases, and the junction held 3 bases outside the gene matches. CDR1 SGHTA and CDR2 FQGNSA come from the germline V gene. The DNA for the CDR3 is TGTGCCAGCAGCGACGGGACAGGGACAGATACGCAGTATTTT. It is translated as CASSDGTGTDTQYF.

The chain links TRBV18 to TRBJ2-3; TRBD2 agrees at 7 bases. Germline loops: CDR1 KGHSH, CDR2 LQKENI. The CDR3 runs to 15 residues. Trimming removed 3 bases from V and 1 base from J; junction bases left unmatched: 4. The CDR3 spells CASSPSGMGTDTQYF. The CDR3 DNA reads TGTGCCAGCTCACCCAGCGGGATGGGCACAGATACGCAGTATTTT.